Below are 22 T cell receptor beta chains sequenced from a single sample in a study of control samples from healthy donors and cancer patients. Method: immunoSEQ multiplex PCR; TCRdb's copy keeps in-frame clones and lacks some. The sample holds over 100,000 clones; approximately 90% are singletons and the top ten take approximately 15%. The sample comprised blood. The receptors were gathered from a woman between 45 and 60 years old in good health.

The V call is TRBV5-6, the J call TRBJ2-7; 7 nucleotides line up with TRBD1. J gave up 4 bases and V 2 bases, and 0 bases lay outside the gene matches. The CDR3 contains 12 residues. The germline V gene encodes CDR1 SGHDT and CDR2 YYEEEE. CDR3 sequence reads: CASSLQGYEQYV. As DNA, the CDR3 is TGTGCCAGCAGCTTACAGGGGTACGAGCAGTACGTC.

This rearrangement joins TRBV24-1 to TRBJ2-3; TRBD1 aligns across 8 bases. CDR1 and CDR2 (germline): KGHDR, SFDVKD. The V and J ends lost 9 bases and 1 base, in that order; junction bases with no gene match: 11. The CDR3 covers 16 residues. CDR3 coding DNA: TGTGCCACCCAGGGGACGACAGGGGTGGGCACAGATACGCAGTATTTT. This sequence encodes CATQGTTGVGTDTQYF.

The chain couples TRBV5-6 to TRBJ2-3; D might be TRBD2 (5 bases). The CDR3 loop spans 12 amino acids. Germline assignment: CDR1 SGHDT and CDR2 YYEEEE. Trimming left V 4 bases short and J 8 bases short, with 11 bases between. The CDR3 loop is CASSLSRGTQYF. The CDR3 DNA sequence: TGTGCCAGCAGCCTTTCCCGGGGTACGCAGTATTTT.

The rearrangement joins TRBV7-2 to TRBJ1-1, with 12 bases matching TRBD1. Germline V gives CDR1 SGHTA, CDR2 FQGNSA. This CDR3 spans 14 amino acids. V was clipped by 5 bases and J by 6 bases; unmatched bases: 4. The CDR3 loop is CASSRDRGLAEAFF. Here the CDR3 DNA reads TGTGCCAGCAGCCGGGACAGGGGGCTCGCTGAAGCTTTCTTT.

This sequence joins TRBV6-5 and TRBJ2-2; D gene uncertain. V lost 2 bases, J lost 4 bases, and 8 bases lay in between. The germline V gene encodes CDR1 MNHEY and CDR2 SVGAGI. The CDR3 is 14 residues long. Written as DNA, the CDR3 is TGTGCCAGCAGTTACGTCTCGCCCACCGGGGAGCTGTTTTTT. Protein: CASSYVSPTGELFF.

V and J are TRBV5-6 and TRBJ1-1, with no clear D. Germline V lookup: CDR1 SGHDT, CDR2 YYEEEE. The CDR3 covers 14 residues. The V gene lost 0 bases and the J gene lost 1 base, with 7 bases spanning the gap. CDR3 residues: CASSLGRSNTEAFF. The DNA of the CDR3 is TGTGCCAGCAGCTTGGGCCGGTCGAACACTGAAGCTTTCTTT.

J is TRBJ2-2 and V is TRBV11-2; 7 nucleotides match TRBD2. Germline values: CDR1 SGHAT, CDR2 FQNNGV. Trimming removed 6 bases from V and 6 bases from J; junction bases left unmatched: 10. This CDR3 spans 15 amino acids. Here the CDR3 reads CASSPSGIWPGELFF. As DNA, the CDR3 is TGTGCCAGCAGTCCAAGCGGGATCTGGCCCGGGGAGCTGTTTTTT.

The CDR3 region has the DNA TGTGCCAGCTCACCGGGACAGAATGAAAAACTGTTTTTT. Amino acid sequence: CASSPGQNEKLFF. The V and J genes are TRBV18 and TRBJ1-4, with 7 bases aligning to TRBD1. Germline lookup yields CDR1 KGHSH and CDR2 LQKENI. The CDR3 is made up of 13 amino acids. Trimming at V came to 3 bases and at J to 5 bases, leaving 0 bases not matched to a gene.

Details on this clone: At one boundary the junction diverges from the germline segment, which might be a read error. The chain employs TRBV27 and TRBJ2-3; 8 bases align to TRBD1. The CDR3 is made up of 13 amino acids. In germline, CDR1 is MNHEY, CDR2 SMNVEV (reference sequence). The CDR3: CASSPLTGTGYRF. CDR3 nucleotide sequence: TGTGCCAGCAGCCCCCTAACCGGGACAGGTTATCGCTTT.

The chain is built from TRBV5-1 and TRBJ2-7, with 10 bases identical to TRBD1. This CDR3 is 14 amino acids long. CDR1 is SGHRS, CDR2 YFSETQ, per germline. Trimming removed 5 bases from V and 5 bases from J; junction bases left unmatched: 7. In nucleotides, the CDR3 is TGCGCCAGCAGACCCCCGGGACAGGGGAACGAGCAGTACTTC. This sequence encodes CASRPPGQGNEQYF.

This clone was detected only once. The chain has TRBV6-5 and TRBJ2-1; TRBD2 matches at 12 bases. Germline V gene lookup returns CDR1 MNHEY and CDR2 SVGAGI. This CDR3 spans 15 amino acids. J was trimmed by 10 bases and V by 2 bases; bases with no gene match: 6. CDR3 in amino acids: CASSYRTSGVREQFF. The CDR3 region has the DNA TGTGCCAGCAGTTACAGGACTAGCGGGGTAAGAGAGCAGTTCTTC.

The count of this clone is one. The chain has TRBV5-1 and TRBJ1-1; 8 nucleotides line up with TRBD1. V dropped 2 bases and J dropped 1; count of bases not matched to a gene: 4. CDR1 is SGHRS and CDR2 is YFSETQ in the germline V gene. This CDR3 spans 15 amino acids. The CDR3, as DNA: TGCGCCAGCAGCTTTCAGGGGGCGGAGAACACTGAAGCTTTCTTT. Amino acid sequence: CASSFQGAENTEAFF.

This clone was recorded at least ten times. V is TRBV6-4 and J is TRBJ2-2; D not certain. CDR1 is MRHNA and CDR2 is SNTAGT in the germline V gene. The CDR3 length is 13 residues. Trimming shortened V by 2 bases and J by 2 bases, and 3 bases separated the two germline ends. The CDR3 sequence: CASSDANTGELFF. In DNA, the CDR3 is TGTGCCAGCAGTGACGCTAACACCGGGGAGCTGTTTTTT.

The gene calls are TRBV30 and TRBJ1-2; a weak D match, TRBD1 (5 bases). The V end lost 2 bases, the J end lost 8 bases, and 9 bases lay between the germline ends. Germline CDR1 reads GTSNPN; CDR2 reads SVGIG (reference sequence). CDR3 size: 11 residues. The CDR3 sequence is CAWSLGVGYTF. CDR3 nucleotide sequence: TGTGCCTGGAGTTTGGGGGTGGGCTACACCTTC.

The chain carries TRBV9 and TRBJ2-2; D ambiguous. V was shortened by 0 bases and J by 6 bases, with 6 bases between the two germline ends. CDR1 is SGDLS and CDR2 is YYNGEE in the germline V gene. The CDR3 runs to 13 residues. DNA for the CDR3: TGTGCCAGCAGCGTAGGTGTTCCCGGGGAGCTGTTTTTT. Its protein is CASSVGVPGELFF.

The chain joins TRBV7-6 to TRBJ1-1, with D hard to call. V was cut by 0 bases and J by 5 bases, with 10 bases left in between. This CDR3 region has 14 residues. Germline V lookup: CDR1 SGHVS, CDR2 FNYEAQ. CDR3 amino acids: CASSLARVGTEAFF. DNA for the CDR3: TGTGCCAGCAGCTTAGCCCGGGTTGGAACTGAAGCTTTCTTT.

The chain uses TRBV20-1 and TRBJ1-1; D call uncertain. Trimming cost V 3 bases and J 4 bases, with 15 bases left between them. CDR3 length: 14 amino acids. The germline CDR1 and CDR2 sequences are DFQATT and SNEGSKA (reference sequence). The CDR3 sequence: CSASGAAKGTEAFF. In nucleotides, the CDR3 is TGCAGTGCTAGTGGAGCGGCGAAGGGCACTGAAGCTTTCTTT.

The chain is built from TRBV6-4 and TRBJ2-3; 11 bases map to TRBD1. The CDR3 extends over 14 amino acids. The V gene end was trimmed by 8 bases and the J gene end by 5 bases; junction bases not matched to a gene: 6. Germline assignment: CDR1 MRHNA and CDR2 SNTAGT. This CDR3 is CASSGTGGIDTQYF. CDR3 coding DNA: TGTGCCAGCTCCGGGACAGGGGGAATAGATACGCAGTATTTT.

This clone was counted a few times. The chain combines TRBV7-3 with TRBJ1-5; no definite D call. There are 12 residues in the CDR3. Germline-derived CDR1 and CDR2 are SGHTA and FQGTGA. Trimming left V 4 bases short and J 2 bases short, with 3 bases between. The CDR3 nucleotides are TGTGCCAGCAGCTCGGGCAATCAGCCCCAGCATTTT. The encoded protein is CASSSGNQPQHF.

The chain recombines TRBV4-3 with TRBJ1-2; D gene ambiguous. The CDR3 runs 12 residues. Trimming left V 0 bases short and J 9 bases short, with 8 bases between. Per germline, CDR1 LGHNA and CDR2 YSLEER. CDR3 DNA sequence: TGCGCCAGCAGCCAAGATCGGACGAGCTACACCTTC. This sequence encodes CASSQDRTSYTF.

J is TRBJ1-4 and V is TRBV28, with 7 nucleotides matching TRBD1. The CDR3 is 14 residues long. Losses at the gene ends were 2 bases for V and 8 bases for J; bases not matched to a gene: 5. Looked up from germline, CDR1 is MDHEN and CDR2 is SYDVKM. The CDR3 nucleotides read TGTGCCAGCAGTTTAGCGGGACAGAAGGAAAAACTGTTTTTT. As protein: CASSLAGQKEKLFF.

This chain connects TRBV14 to TRBJ2-2; D remains ambiguous. Trimming cost V 4 bases and J 5 bases, with 11 bases left between them. Germline CDR1 SGHDN, CDR2 FVKESK. The CDR3 is made up of 14 amino acids. The CDR3 spells CASSLNLRTGELFF. For the CDR3, the DNA is TGTGCCAGCAGCCTTAACCTCAGAACCGGGGAGCTGTTTTTT.